A selection of T cell receptor beta chains follows, all from one sample in a study of T cells after yellow fever vaccination. Via MiXCR, TCRdb re-called the 5' RACE reads, giving one row per CDR3 protein. The table lists about 45,000 distinct CDR3 sequences, 5.5% to 8% of them singletons. The starting material was PBMCs, either bulk or a sorted T-cell subset (CD4+, CD8+, memory, or dextramer-sorted; not recorded which), obtained 45 days after the yellow fever booster vaccination. The receptor set was obtained from a man in his thirties or forties who received the YFV17D yellow fever vaccine. Both conserved end residues are part of each CDR3. D genes are given only for firm matches. Size is stated for part of the rows, as once, few or many counts, or as a class when the clone is expanded.

>TRBD1|TRBJ1-2|.|17|TRBV7-9
CASSLAGTGGRKDGYTF
TGTGCCAGCAGCTTAGCCGGGACAGGGGGCAGGAAGGATGGCTACACCTTC
>.|TRBJ2-1|many|15|TRBV24-1
CATSDLYSPIVEQFF
TGTGCCACCAGTGATTTGTACTCCCCTATAGTTGAGCAGTTCTTC
>.|TRBJ2-2|.|16|TRBV7-2
CASRGGRALLGGELFF
TGTGCCAGCAGGGGTGGGCGGGCACTTCTTGGCGGGGAGCTGTTTTTT
>.|TRBJ2-4|many|13|TRBV7-9
CASGTRAKNIQYF
TGTGCCAGCGGGACCAGGGCCAAAAACATTCAGTACTTC
>TRBD2|TRBJ2-1|.|16|TRBV28
CASSLIAGASYNEQFF
TGTGCCAGCAGTTTAATTGCGGGAGCCTCCTACAATGAGCAGTTCTTC
>TRBD2|TRBJ2-1|many|14|TRBV30
CAWSQSGIYNEQFF
TGTGCCTGGAGTCAGAGCGGGATCTACAATGAGCAGTTCTTC
>TRBD2|TRBJ2-7|few|16|TRBV28
CASSLAGGLSSYEQYF
TGTGCCAGCAGTTTAGCGGGAGGCCTCAGCTCCTACGAGCAGTACTTC
>.|TRBJ2-3|many|17|TRBV29-1
CSVENSGHLPSTDTQYF
TGCAGCGTTGAAAATTCGGGACACCTCCCTTCCACAGATACGCAGTATTTT
>.|TRBJ1-2|few|14|TRBV30
CAWSVPDRYYGYTF
TGTGCCTGGAGTGTACCTGACCGATACTATGGCTACACCTTC
>.|TRBJ2-7|few|15|TRBV5-1
CASSLASGRDYEQYF
TGCGCCAGCAGCTTGGCCTCGGGAAGGGACTACGAGCAGTACTTC
>TRBD1|TRBJ2-3|many|14|TRBV4-3
CASSRQGLTDTQYF
TGCGCCAGCAGCCGACAGGGGCTCACAGATACGCAGTATTTT
>TRBD1|TRBJ2-1|few|15|TRBV7-2
CASSRRDRGSNEQFF
TGTGCCAGCAGCCGTAGGGACAGGGGGTCCAATGAGCAGTTCTTC
>TRBD1|TRBJ2-7|many|14|TRBV5-1
CASSLGQGTNEQYF
TGCGCCAGCAGCTTAGGACAGGGGACCAACGAGCAGTACTTC
>.|TRBJ2-6|many|17|TRBV18
CASSPNRGGSGANVLTF
TGTGCCAGCTCACCGAACAGGGGGGGCTCTGGGGCCAACGTCCTGACTTTC
>TRBD2|TRBJ2-3|many|15|TRBV18
CASSLGLAGTDTQYF
TGTGCCAGCTCACTCGGACTAGCGGGCACAGATACGCAGTATTTT
>.|TRBJ2-3|.|12|TRBV10-3
CAISKGSDTQYF
TGTGCCATCAGTAAAGGGTCAGATACGCAGTATTTT
>TRBD2|TRBJ2-1|many|14|TRBV15
CATSRKRGSDEQFF
TGTGCCACCAGCAGAAAGCGGGGATCGGATGAGCAGTTCTTC
>.|TRBJ2-2|many|12|TRBV12-3/TRBV12-4
CASLTVTGELFF
TGTGCCAGCTTGACTGTCACCGGGGAGCTGTTTTTT
>TRBD1|TRBJ2-3|many|14|TRBV6-2/TRBV6-3
CASSSRTGTDTQYF
TGTGCCAGCAGTTCCCGGACAGGGACGGATACGCAGTATTTT
>.|TRBJ1-1|many|13|TRBV3-1
CASTDSGGTEAFF
TGTGCCAGCACCGACTCGGGGGGGACTGAAGCTTTCTTT
>.|TRBJ2-2|many|14|TRBV18
CASSPPSRSGELFF
TGTGCCAGCTCACCACCGTCGAGGTCCGGGGAGCTGTTTTTT
>TRBD2|TRBJ2-1|.|13|TRBV20-1
CSAPLAGHNEQFF
TGCAGTGCACCCCTAGCGGGCCACAATGAGCAGTTCTTC
>TRBD2|TRBJ2-7|.|16|TRBV7-6
CASSLLTSGRPHEQYF
TGTGCCAGCAGCCTCTTGACTAGCGGGAGGCCCCACGAGCAGTACTTC
>.|TRBJ2-5|.|16|TRBV20-1
CSARDLSKGIQETQYF
TGCAGTGCTAGAGATCTCTCGAAGGGAATCCAAGAGACCCAGTACTTC
>.|TRBJ2-5|many|18|TRBV24-1
CATSDSGERRGVQETQYF
TGTGCCACCAGTGATTCGGGGGAGCGCAGGGGGGTCCAAGAGACCCAGTACTTC
>TRBD1|TRBJ2-5|few|16|TRBV11-2
CASSLVLGTGRETQYF
TGTGCCAGCAGCTTAGTTCTTGGGACAGGGCGAGAGACCCAGTACTTC
>.|TRBJ1-2|.|14|TRBV4-1
CASSQARGNHGYTF
TGCGCCAGCAGCCAAGCTCGGGGAAACCATGGCTACACCTTC
>TRBD2|TRBJ2-6|many|16|TRBV29-1
CSVGLAGVDGANVLTF
TGCAGCGTTGGACTAGCGGGAGTGGATGGGGCCAACGTCCTGACTTTC
>TRBD2|TRBJ2-7|.|17|TRBV11-2
CASSLELAGGPGHEQYF
TGTGCCAGCAGCTTAGAACTAGCGGGAGGGCCAGGGCACGAGCAGTACTTC
>.|TRBJ1-1|few|18|TRBV20-1
CSARLTRGLSHMNTEAFF
TGCAGTGCTAGACTAACCCGAGGGCTCTCGCACATGAACACTGAGGCTTTCTTT
>TRBD1|TRBJ2-2|.|16|TRBV28
CASSSLARGRPGELFF
TGTGCCAGCAGTTCTTTAGCCAGGGGGCGCCCCGGGGAGCTGTTTTTT
>.|TRBJ2-7|.|11|TRBV3-1
CASSHGYEQYF
TGTGCCAGCAGCCACGGATACGAGCAGTACTTC
>.|TRBJ1-1|.|16|TRBV7-2
CASSLARATMNTEAFF
TGTGCCAGCAGCTTAGCCAGGGCAACGATGAACACTGAAGCTTTCTTT
>.|TRBJ1-5|.|14|TRBV12-3/TRBV12-4
CASSLAGKGQPQHF
TGTGCCAGCAGTTTAGCAGGAAAGGGTCAGCCCCAGCATTTT
>TRBD2|TRBJ2-7|many|17|TRBV7-2
CASSLLASGSLVHEQYF
TGTGCCAGCAGCTTATTGGCTAGCGGGAGTCTCGTCCACGAGCAGTACTTC
>TRBD1|TRBJ2-5|.|16|TRBV10-3
CAISESRQGYGETQYF
TGTGCCATCAGTGAGTCACGACAGGGTTATGGAGAGACCCAGTACTTC
>.|TRBJ1-6|many|14|TRBV27
CASSFKGSGSPLHF
TGTGCCAGCAGTTTTAAGGGGTCTGGTTCACCCCTCCACTTT
>.|TRBJ1-5|many|15|TRBV4-3
CASSQVRTEGQPQHF
TGCGCCAGCAGCCAAGTCCGGACAGAAGGTCAGCCCCAGCATTTT
>.|TRBJ1-5|many|15|TRBV20-1
CSASLDRYSNQPQHF
TGCAGTGCTAGCTTGGATCGCTATAGCAATCAGCCCCAGCATTTT
>.|TRBJ2-6|many|17|TRBV4-3
CASSQESNLSGANVLTF
TGCGCCAGCAGCCAAGAGTCAAATCTCTCTGGGGCCAACGTCCTGACTTTC
>.|TRBJ2-1|many|11|TRBV29-1
CSAAGVYEQFF
TGCAGCGCCGCTGGGGTTTATGAGCAGTTCTTC
>.|TRBJ1-5|.|15|TRBV12-2
CASRADVRSNQPQHF
TGTGCAAGTCGCGCAGATGTAAGGAGCAATCAGCCCCAGCATTTT
>.|TRBJ1-1|.|15|TRBV11-2
CASSLINVGSTEAFF
TGTGCCAGCAGCTTGATCAACGTGGGAAGCACTGAAGCTTTCTTT
>.|TRBJ2-5|many|14|TRBV7-6
CASSPGTEIETQYF
TGTGCCAGCAGCCCCGGCACAGAAATAGAGACCCAGTACTTC
>.|TRBJ1-3|many|12|TRBV3-1
CASSHTRNTIYF
TGTGCCAGCAGCCACACCCGAAACACCATATATTTT
>.|TRBJ1-3|many|15|TRBV6-5
CASSSVWPGRDTIYF
TGTGCCAGCAGTTCCGTCTGGCCTGGACGAGACACCATATATTTT
>.|TRBJ1-1|many|16|TRBV10-3
CAISESGGGWDTEAFF
TGTGCCATCAGTGAGTCGGGCGGGGGCTGGGACACTGAAGCTTTCTTT